Following are 5 T cell receptor beta chains from one sample sequenced in a study of OX40 agonist ivuxolimab in advanced cancers. Assay: immunoSEQ multiplex PCR; the TCRdb copy retains only in-frame clones and omits some. The repertoire holds about 95,000 clones, with around 85% as singletons. The source was CD4+ or CD8+ T cells sorted from blood, collected in a trial of the OX40 agonist ivuxolimab. The receptors here all came from an adult with an advanced solid tumor such as melanoma, head and neck, liver or kidney cancer.

The chain carries TRBV9 and TRBJ2-3; D is uncertain. The CDR3 is made up of 15 amino acids. Germline CDR1 and CDR2: SGDLS and YYNGEE. The germline V and J ends were trimmed by 3 bases and 0 bases, with 11 bases remaining between them. In DNA, the CDR3 is TGTGCCAGCAGCGCCCCGACACCTAGCACAGATACGCAGTATTTT. This gives the protein CASSAPTPSTDTQYF.

V and J are TRBV2 and TRBJ2-5, with 8 bases identical to TRBD1. The ends lost 2 bases at V and 4 bases at J; junction bases unmatched: 6. In germline, CDR1 is SNHLY, CDR2 FYNNEI. The CDR3 consists of 15 residues. CDR3 nucleotide sequence: TGTGCCAGCAGTGAACAGGGGGCGAGGGGAGAGACCCAGTACTTC. It specifies CASSEQGARGETQYF.

The V call is TRBV4-1, the J call TRBJ2-7, with 11 bases fitting TRBD2. Trimming removed 2 bases from V and 4 bases from J; junction bases left unmatched: 4. This CDR3 spans 15 amino acids. Germline V gives CDR1 MGHRA, CDR2 YSYEKL. The CDR3, as DNA: TGCGCCAGCAGCCAACTAGCGGGAGGTTCTTACGAGCAGTACTTC. Residues: CASSQLAGGSYEQYF.

The chain has TRBV19 and TRBJ2-1; TRBD1 might be the D (6 bases). The germline CDR1 and CDR2 sequences are LNHDA and SQIVND (reference sequence). The ends were cut back, 4 bases at V and 0 bases at J, with 10 bases in the middle. This CDR3 spans 15 amino acids. The CDR3 protein is CASSTADSSYNEQFF. The CDR3 nucleotides read TGTGCCAGTAGTACAGCGGACAGCTCCTACAATGAGCAGTTCTTC.

This chain connects TRBV5-4 to TRBJ1-2; possibly TRBD1 for D (5 bases). From germline, CDR1 is SGHNT and CDR2 YYREEE (reference sequence). The V end was cut by 5 bases, the J end by 7 bases, with 15 bases between. The CDR3 is 13 residues long. The CDR3 nucleotides are TGTGCCAGCAGAAAAGTGGGAGGGGCTGGCTACACCTTC. Its translation is CASRKVGGAGYTF.